A single sample is the source of the 25 T cell receptor beta chains below, sequenced in a study of T-cell memory formation after mild COVID-19. A single record per CDR3 protein comes from TCRdb applying MiXCR to the 5' RACE reads. The repertoire holds a few hundred thousand distinct CDR3 sequences, with 10% as singletons. Sequencing input: PBMCs or a T cell subset sorted from them (not recorded which). These receptors were taken from a man aged 18-30 years who had mild COVID-19 (a few samples of this study predate the infection). Cell type and time point are not known.

The table lists this clonotype with a few counts. The chain recombines TRBV7-2 with TRBJ1-5; 7 bases agree with TRBD1. CDR1 and CDR2 (germline): SGHTA, FQGNSA. The CDR3 has 15 residues. Losses at the gene ends were 2 bases for V and 6 bases for J; bases not matched to a gene: 7. The CDR3 DNA reads TGTGCCAGCAGCTTATTATATACAGGGGCTCAGCCCCAGCATTTT. Translating gives CASSLLYTGAQPQHF.

With regard to this clonotype: Just one base apart from a much larger clone, this may be a read error. The CDR3 nucleotides read TGTGCCAGCAGTTTGAGACGGTCCCGAGAGACCCAGTACTTC. Translated: CASSLRRSRETQYF. The V call is TRBV12-3 or TRBV12-4, the J call TRBJ2-5; D is unclear. The CDR3 loop spans 14 amino acids. V was shortened by 3 bases and J by 4 bases, with 12 bases between the two germline ends.

Only a few counts were recorded for this clonotype. CDR3 amino acids: CASSSRTSGGETQYF. The CDR3 DNA reads as TGTGCCAGCAGTTCTCGGACTAGCGGGGGGGAGACCCAGTACTTC. V usage is TRBV12-3 or TRBV12-4 and J usage is TRBJ2-5, with TRBD2 matching over 14 bases. The length of the CDR3 is 15 residues. With V trimmed by 4 bases and J by 5 bases, 3 bases remained unmatched.

This clonotype was found a few times. The chain couples TRBV3-1 to TRBJ1-1; tentative D call: TRBD1 (5 bases). The CDR3 extends over 14 amino acids. Germline CDR1 and CDR2: LGHDT and YNNKEL (reference sequence). The ends were cut back, 4 bases at V and 6 bases at J, with 15 bases in the middle. The CDR3 nucleotides read TGTGCCAGCAGCCTAGGCCTTGGGGCTTCTGAAGCTTTCTTT. It specifies CASSLGLGASEAFF.

The table lists this clonotype with a few counts. The rearrangement links TRBV7-9 to TRBJ2-7, with a weak D call TRBD2 (6 bases). This CDR3 is 13 amino acids long. The V and J ends lost 5 bases and 6 bases respectively, with 14 bases between them. Germline CDR1 SEHNR, CDR2 FQNEAQ (reference sequence). The CDR3, as DNA: TGTGCCAGCAGCCGCGGGGTCGAGGGCGAGCAGTACTTC. Protein: CASSRGVEGEQYF. The entire variable domain, with the rest obtained from reference TRBV7-9 and TRBJ2-7, is as follows: DTGVSQNPRHKITKRGQNVTFRCDPISEHNRLYWYRQTLGQGPEFLTYFQNEAQLEKSRLLSDRFSAERPKGSFSTLEIQRTEQGDSAMYLCASSRGVEGEQYFGPGTRLTVT.

At least ten counts were recorded for this clonotype. The chain links TRBV28 to TRBJ2-7; D not resolved. V was trimmed by 3 bases and J by 4 bases, leaving 10 bases between them. Germline V gene sequence: CDR1 MDHEN, CDR2 SYDVKM. The CDR3 contains 13 residues. CDR3 nucleotide sequence: TGTGCCAGCAGTTTGCGCGGATTATACGAGCAGTACGTC. This gives the protein CASSLRGLYEQYV.

This clonotype was observed a handful of times. V and J are TRBV27 and TRBJ2-7; 7 nucleotides agree with TRBD1. This CDR3 is built from 15 residues. V lost 5 bases to trimming and J lost 6 bases; unmatched junction nucleotides: 13. Germline V lookup: CDR1 MNHEY, CDR2 SMNVEV (reference sequence). The CDR3 here is CASSLSGTANGEQYV. CDR3 sequence (DNA): TGTGCCAGCAGTCTTTCCGGGACAGCCAACGGCGAGCAGTACGTC.

This clonotype occurred a few times. This chain connects TRBV3-1 to TRBJ1-2, with D perhaps TRBD1 (6 bases). The CDR3 has 14 amino acids. Germline values: CDR1 LGHDT, CDR2 YNNKEL (reference sequence). Trimming pared 0 bases from V and 4 bases from J, leaving 9 bases between. CDR3 region: CASSQDVGGYGYTF. As DNA, the CDR3 is TGTGCCAGCAGCCAAGATGTAGGGGGCTATGGCTACACCTTC.

This clonotype was found many times. The chain links TRBV6-6 to TRBJ1-2; 10 bases map to TRBD1. Trimming at V came to 7 bases and at J to 3 bases, leaving 5 bases not matched to a gene. CDR3 length: 14 residues. Germline V gene lookup returns CDR1 MNHNY and CDR2 SVGAGI (reference sequence). In DNA, the CDR3 is TGTGCCAGCAACAGAGGGACAGGGGACTATGGCTACACCTTC. Amino acid sequence: CASNRGTGDYGYTF.

V is TRBV20-1 and J is TRBJ2-3; D is perhaps TRBD2 (5 bases). Trimming cost V 5 bases and J 0 bases, with 12 bases left between them. The CDR3 contains 14 residues. Germline loops: CDR1 DFQATT, CDR2 SNEGSKA (reference sequence). CDR3 DNA: TGCAGTGCTCCTAGCAGCTCTAGCACAGATACGCAGTATTTT. Translation: CSAPSSSSTDTQYF.

The sample holds a few counts of this clonotype. The CDR3 coding sequence is TGTGCCAGCTCACCGGACTATTCTAGCACAGATACGCAGTATTTT. This encodes CASSPDYSSTDTQYF. The chain carries TRBV18 and TRBJ2-3, with D possibly matching TRBD2 (6 bases). The CDR3 is 15 amino acids. V was clipped by 3 bases and J by 0 bases, with 10 bases between them. Germline lookup yields CDR1 KGHSH and CDR2 LQKENI.

The table lists this clonotype with many counts. The V and J genes are TRBV4-1 and TRBJ1-6; D is undetermined. Germline V lookup: CDR1 MGHRA, CDR2 YSYEKL. The V gene lost 1 base and the J gene lost 5 bases, with 9 bases spanning the gap. This CDR3 region has 15 residues. CDR3 bases: TGCGCCAGCAGCCAAGCGGGTTTAAATAATTCACCCCTCCACTTT. It specifies CASSQAGLNNSPLHF.

This chain links TRBV7-2 with TRBJ2-1; TRBD2 matches 13 bases. After removal of 2 bases from V and 7 bases from J, the junction contained 5 bases not matched to a gene. Per the germline V gene, CDR1 is SGHTA and CDR2 is FQGNSA. The CDR3 is made up of 16 amino acids. DNA of the CDR3: TGTGCCAGCAGCTTACGGACTAGCGGGGGATGGAATGAGCAGTTCTTC. It specifies CASSLRTSGGWNEQFF.

This clonotype was seen a handful of times. The chain employs TRBV7-2 and TRBJ2-3; no clear D. CDR3 size: 15 residues. CDR1 and CDR2 (germline): SGHTA, FQGNSA. The V gene lost 2 bases and the J gene lost 3 bases, with 12 bases spanning the gap. The CDR3 spells CASSLYGIRTDTQYF. CDR3 DNA sequence: TGTGCCAGCAGCTTATATGGAATTCGGACAGATACGCAGTATTTT.

The chain has TRBV12-5 and TRBJ1-5; D perhaps matches TRBD1 (6 bases). V lost 7 bases to trimming and J lost 5 bases, with 21 bases between them. The CDR3 runs 16 residues. The germline CDR1 and CDR2 sequences are LGHNT and FRNRAP. The CDR3 here is CASVPSWGGPHQPQHF. CDR3 sequence (DNA): TGTGCTAGTGTTCCATCCTGGGGGGGGCCGCATCAGCCCCAGCATTTT. Full variable domain (remainder filled in from reference TRBV12-5 and TRBJ1-5): DARVTQTPRHKVTEMGQEVTMRCQPILGHNTVFWYRQTMMQGLELLAYFRNRAPLDDSGMPKDRFSAEMPDATLATLKIQPSEPRDSAVYFCASVPSWGGPHQPQHFGDGTRLSIL.

V gene TRBV7-9 combines with J gene TRBJ1-5, with TRBD1 matching 8 bases. The V and J ends lost 5 bases and 3 bases, in that order; junction bases with no gene match: 3. Germline V gives CDR1 SEHNR, CDR2 FQNEAQ (reference sequence). The CDR3 length is 14 residues. CDR3 DNA sequence: TGTGCCAGCAGCCCGACAGGGGACAATCAGCCCCAGCATTTT. As protein: CASSPTGDNQPQHF.

V is TRBV2 and J is TRBJ1-2; perhaps TRBD1 as D (5 bases). The length of the CDR3 is 12 residues. The V end was cut by 7 bases, the J end by 4 bases, with 10 bases between. CDR1 is SNHLY and CDR2 is FYNNEI in the germline V gene. CDR3: CASNTGSYGYTF. The DNA for the CDR3 is TGTGCCAGCAATACAGGATCCTATGGCTACACCTTC.

This CDR3 is CASSPSHGGTNEQFF. For the CDR3, the DNA is TGTGCCAGCTCACCCTCCCACGGGGGGACCAATGAGCAGTTCTTC. The chain joins TRBV18 to TRBJ2-1; the match to TRBD2 covers 7 bases. Trimming cost V 3 bases and J 6 bases; bases outside gene matches: 8. CDR1 and CDR2 (germline): KGHSH, LQKENI. This CDR3 has 15 residues.

This clonotype was counted between two and nine times. The genes are TRBV6-5 and TRBJ1-1; D is ambiguous. CDR3 length: 15 amino acids. Looked up from germline, CDR1 is MNHEY and CDR2 is SVGAGI. Trimming took 6 bases from V and 1 from J, leaving 15 bases between them. The CDR3 is CASSRGGAENTEAFF. DNA of the CDR3: TGTGCCAGCAGCCGGGGAGGCGCTGAGAACACTGAAGCTTTCTTT.

This clonotype was counted at least ten times. V and J are TRBV6-5 and TRBJ2-1; 9 nucleotides line up with TRBD1. The CDR3 covers 14 residues. Germline V gene sequence: CDR1 MNHEY, CDR2 SVGAGI. V lost 4 bases, J lost 8 bases, and 6 bases stayed unmatched. DNA for the CDR3: TGTGCCAGCAGTTCATCGGACAGGGGCCATGAGCAGTTCTTC. Translation gives CASSSSDRGHEQFF.

This clonotype was seen a few times. This chain links TRBV20-1 with TRBJ1-1, with D hard to call. The CDR3 contains 13 residues. Germline V lookup: CDR1 DFQATT, CDR2 SNEGSKA (reference sequence). V lost 4 bases to trimming and J lost 1 base, with 10 bases between them. DNA of the CDR3: TGCAGTGCTACGAATAGGGCGAACACTGAAGCTTTCTTT. It yields the protein CSATNRANTEAFF.

This clonotype was observed a few times. The J gene is TRBJ2-3, the V gene TRBV6-5; 10 bases are a match to TRBD2. Germline trimming cut 4 bases from V and 4 bases from J; bases unmatched to any gene: 8. The CDR3 spans 16 residues. Germline CDR1 MNHEY, CDR2 SVGAGI. The CDR3 nucleotides are TGTGCCAGCAGTTGGACTCTAGCGGGGGTTTCAGATACGCAGTATTTT. Translation gives CASSWTLAGVSDTQYF.

The rearrangement joins TRBV30 to TRBJ1-6; D remains unclear. V was pared by 2 bases and J by 8 bases, with 7 bases between. The CDR3 contains 12 residues. CDR1 and CDR2 (germline): GTSNPN, SVGIG (reference sequence). The CDR3: CAWSFVHSPLHF. The CDR3 DNA is TGTGCCTGGAGTTTCGTTCATTCACCCCTCCACTTT.

This clonotype turned up a few times. The V gene is TRBV7-9, the J gene TRBJ2-5; no reliable D call. CDR1 and CDR2 from the germline V gene are SEHNR and FQNEAQ (reference sequence). The CDR3 consists of 15 residues. With 0 bases removed from V and 4 bases from J, the gap between germline ends came to 12 bases. CDR3 coding DNA: TGTGCCAGCAGCTTAGCGACGGGCCTAGTAGAGACCCAGTACTTC. Protein sequence: CASSLATGLVETQYF.

The V call is TRBV6-5, the J call TRBJ2-7, with 9 bases lining up with TRBD1. This CDR3 is built from 15 residues. The ends lost 2 bases at V and 7 bases at J; junction bases unmatched: 9. Germline V lookup: CDR1 MNHEY, CDR2 SVGAGI. The CDR3 bases are TGTGCCAGCAGTTACCCCGGGACAGGGTCTTATGAGCAGTACGTC. Translated: CASSYPGTGSYEQYV.